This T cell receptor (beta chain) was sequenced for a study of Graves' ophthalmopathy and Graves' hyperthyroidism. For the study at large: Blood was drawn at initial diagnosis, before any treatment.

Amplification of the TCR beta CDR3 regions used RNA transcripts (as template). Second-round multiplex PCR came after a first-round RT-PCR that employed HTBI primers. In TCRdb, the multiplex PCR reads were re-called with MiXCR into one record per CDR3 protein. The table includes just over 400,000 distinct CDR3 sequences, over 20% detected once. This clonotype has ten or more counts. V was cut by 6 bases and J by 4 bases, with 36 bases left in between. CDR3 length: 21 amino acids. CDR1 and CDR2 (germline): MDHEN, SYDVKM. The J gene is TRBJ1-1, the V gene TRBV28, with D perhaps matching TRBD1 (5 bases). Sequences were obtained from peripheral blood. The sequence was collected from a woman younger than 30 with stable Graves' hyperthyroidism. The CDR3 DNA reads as TGTGCCAGCAGGCCTTTCACCCTAAGGAGGGGCGCCCTTACCTGGGGCACTGAAGCTTTCTTT. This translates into CASRPFTLRRGALTWGTEAFF.